The 14 T cell receptor beta chains below come from one sample, sequenced in a study of T cell changes during pregnancy in multiple sclerosis. Produced via immunoSEQ multiplex PCR; TCRdb's table is partial and in-frame only. The table lists some 34,000 clones, 85% to 95% of them singletons. This sample comprised CD4+ T cells from peripheral blood mononuclear cells, obtained in the third trimester of pregnancy. The receptors were sampled from a female donor in good health, enrolled as a control in a pregnancy study.

V gene TRBV5-5 combines with J gene TRBJ1-4; TRBD1 is a possible D gene (5 bases). Germline V gene sequence: CDR1 SGHKS, CDR2 YYEKEE (reference sequence). The CDR3 loop spans 14 amino acids. Trimming shortened V by 2 bases and J by 1 base, and 6 bases separated the two germline ends. The CDR3 nucleotides are TGTGCCAGCAGCTTTCAGGGAACTAATGAAAAACTGTTTTTT. It yields the protein CASSFQGTNEKLFF.

V usage is TRBV14 and J usage is TRBJ2-7; 9 bases map to TRBD2. V lost 0 bases to trimming and J lost 2 bases; unmatched junction nucleotides: 8. This CDR3 is 17 amino acids long. Germline values: CDR1 SGHDN, CDR2 FVKESK. DNA of the CDR3: TGTGCCAGCAGCCAAGATAATCTCGCTAGCGGGGCCTACGAGCAGTACTTC. Its translation is CASSQDNLASGAYEQYF.

This chain uses TRBV28 with TRBJ1-2; TRBD1 matches 7 bases. From germline, CDR1 is MDHEN and CDR2 SYDVKM. There are 14 residues in the CDR3. J lost 8 bases, V lost 4 bases, and 10 bases had no gene match. CDR3 in DNA: TGTGCCAGCAGTTCCGGGGCAGGGGGTTACGGCTACACCTTC. The encoded protein is CASSSGAGGYGYTF.

For the CDR3, the DNA is TGTGCCAGCAGTTTACCGCACCAACAGGGAAACACTGAAGCTTTCTTT. Its translation: CASSLPHQQGNTEAFF. The chain is built from TRBV28 and TRBJ1-1, with a weak D call TRBD1 (6 bases). V lost 2 bases and J 2 bases, leaving 15 bases between the germline ends. Looked up from germline, CDR1 is MDHEN and CDR2 is SYDVKM. The CDR3 is made up of 16 amino acids.

The chain employs TRBV4-3 and TRBJ1-6, with 8 bases lining up with TRBD1. The V segment lost 1 base and the J segment 9 bases; nucleotides outside the gene matches: 5. Germline V lookup: CDR1 LGHNA, CDR2 YSLEER. The CDR3 totals 15 residues. CDR3 region: CASSQAGQGFSPLHF. The DNA of the CDR3 is TGCGCCAGCAGCCAAGCCGGACAGGGTTTTTCACCCCTCCACTTT.

This clone was recorded a few times. V gene TRBV27 combines with J gene TRBJ2-1; 7 nucleotides align to TRBD2. V shed 3 bases, J shed 4 bases, and the junction held 3 bases outside the gene matches. Germline CDR1 reads MNHEY; CDR2 reads SMNVEV (reference sequence). The length of the CDR3 is 14 residues. The CDR3 coding sequence is TGTGCCAGCAGTTTCGGGCGGGAGTACAATGAGCAGTTCTTC. This translates into CASSFGREYNEQFF.

This chain connects TRBV23-1 to TRBJ2-5; tentatively, D is TRBD2 (5 bases). TRBV23-1 is placed among ORFs of uncertain function. The CDR3 is 15 amino acids. V was shortened by 8 bases and J by 2 bases, with 18 bases between the two germline ends. The CDR3 DNA sequence: TGCGCCAGCTCCCAGGCAGGCAGGAGGCAAGAGACCCAGTACTTC. This gives the protein CASSQAGRRQETQYF.

This clone was seen once. The chain carries TRBV6-5 and TRBJ2-3, with 16 bases identical to TRBD2. V dropped 6 bases and J dropped 5; count of bases not matched to a gene: 2. CDR3 size: 15 residues. The germline V gene encodes CDR1 MNHEY and CDR2 SVGAGI. The CDR3 sequence is CASRGLAGGKDTQYF. CDR3 DNA sequence: TGTGCCAGCAGGGGACTAGCGGGGGGGAAAGATACGCAGTATTTT.

The V call is TRBV30, the J call TRBJ2-1, with 9 bases fitting TRBD2. This CDR3 contains 14 residues. Germline V gene sequence: CDR1 GTSNPN, CDR2 SVGIG (reference sequence). V was clipped by 7 bases and J by 0 bases; unmatched bases: 4. For the CDR3, the DNA is TGTGCCTCCGCAGCGGGGGGCTCCTACAATGAGCAGTTCTTC. As protein: CASAAGGSYNEQFF.

This chain links TRBV29-1 with TRBJ1-2; no firm D call. The germline gives CDR1 SQVTM, CDR2 ANQGSEA. V was trimmed by 7 bases and J by 6 bases, leaving 12 bases between them. This CDR3 is built from 11 residues. CDR3 residues: CSGHTGDGYTF. DNA of the CDR3: TGCAGCGGCCACACGGGTGATGGCTACACCTTC.

J is TRBJ2-4 and V is TRBV14; maybe TRBD1 (5 bases). V was trimmed by 0 bases and J by 4 bases, leaving 13 bases between them. This CDR3 contains 16 residues. The germline CDR1 and CDR2 sequences are SGHDN and FVKESK. The CDR3 is CASSQDWGPTKNIQYF. The CDR3 DNA is TGTGCCAGCAGCCAAGATTGGGGCCCTACAAAAAACATTCAGTACTTC. Complete variable domain (other parts from reference TRBV14 and TRBJ2-4): EAGVTQFPSHSVIEKGQTVTLRCDPISGHDNLYWYRRVMGKEIKFLLHFVKESKQDESGMPNNRFLAERTGGTYSTLKVQPAELEDSGVYFCASSQDWGPTKNIQYFGAGTRLSVL.

CDR3 sequence reads: CSVVEGVNTEAFF. The DNA of the CDR3 is TGCAGCGTTGTCGAGGGGGTGAACACTGAAGCTTTCTTT. This chain connects TRBV29-1 to TRBJ1-1, with TRBD1 as a possible D gene (6 bases). Trimming left V 4 bases short and J 0 bases short, with 9 bases between. The germline gives CDR1 SQVTM, CDR2 ANQGSEA. The length of the CDR3 is 13 residues.

This chain uses TRBV18 with TRBJ1-1, with TRBD1 matching 8 bases. The CDR3 totals 14 residues. The germline V gene has CDR1 KGHSH and CDR2 LQKENI. The J segment lost 4 bases and the V segment lost 6 bases, leaving 7 bases of the junction unmatched. Here the CDR3 DNA reads TGTGCCAGCTCCCCTACGACAGGGGTCACTGAAGCTTTCTTT. Translating gives CASSPTTGVTEAFF.

The chain couples TRBV15 to TRBJ1-5; no clear D gene. This CDR3 contains 15 residues. V was shortened by 0 bases and J by 6 bases, with 12 bases between the two germline ends. The germline gives CDR1 LNHNV, CDR2 YYDKDF (reference sequence). CDR3 sequence (DNA): TGTGCCACCAGCAGAGATGTAACGGGGAGTCAGCCCCAGCATTTT. Protein product: CATSRDVTGSQPQHF. Filled out from reference TRBV15 and TRBJ1-5, the complete variable domain reads DAMVIQNPRYQVTQFGKPVTLSCSQTLNHNVMYWYQQKSSQAPKLLFHYYDKDFNNEADTPDNFQSRRPNTSFCFLDIRSPGLGDTAMYLCATSRDVTGSQPQHFGDGTRLSIL.